This T cell receptor beta chain originates from a study of blood T cell repertoires in COVID-19. Across the study: COVID-19 samples from acute and convalescent phases originated in the United States, Italy and Spain. Sources were T cells, B-cell-depleted T cells, or PBMCs; the material itself was cDNA or gDNA.

With V trimmed by 7 bases and J by 5 bases, 10 bases remained unmatched. CDR1 and CDR2 from the germline V gene are LNHDA and SQIVND (reference sequence). The CDR3 consists of 15 residues. Per the authors' pipeline: From reference gene primer amplification, estimates of nucleated cell counts were derived. TCRdb's copy holds only in-frame clones and misses some; the assay was immunoSEQ multiplex PCR. V, J and clone size are taken as reported in that table, and D and trimming were inferred from the DNA itself. The data show 100,000 to 150,000 clones, approximately 88% seen once. This chain connects TRBV19 to TRBJ2-1; 8 positions agree with TRBD2. This receptor was taken from an elderly woman with acute or convalescent COVID-19. Sequencing was done on a sample of peripheral blood. The CDR3 DNA is TGTGCCAGTACCCCGGCGGTAGCGGGGAACAATGAGCAGTTCTTC. Its protein is CASTPAVAGNNEQFF. Using reference TRBV19 and TRBJ2-1 for the parts outside the CDR3, the full variable domain is DGGITQSPKYLFRKEGQNVTLSCEQNLNHDAMYWYRQDPGQGLRLIYYSQIVNDFQKGDIAEGYSVSREKKESFPLTVTSAQKNPTAFYLCASTPAVAGNNEQFFGPGTRLTVL.